This T cell receptor beta chain was profiled in a study of CD8 T cells in ankylosing spondylitis. The study, taken as a whole, reports: The clones that were linked to disease were reported to be significantly enriched in matched synovial fluid samples from ankylosing spondylitis patients. Several highly homologous variants formed a TCR beta motif that appeared characteristic of ankylosing spondylitis blood. Earlier authors reported some of these motif variants in reactive arthritis synovial fluid and blood.

The germline CDR1 and CDR2 sequences are MDHEN and SYDVKM. This CDR3 is 16 amino acids long. V lost 5 bases and J lost 0, with 13 bases in between. 5'-RACE, quantitative and with molecular barcodes, yielded the TCR beta libraries. From the 5' RACE reads, TCRdb called clonotypes with MiXCR, one entry per CDR3 protein. The data show some 120,000 distinct CDR3 sequences, approximately 15% seen once. At least ten counts were recorded for this clonotype. Its matching antigen is unknown. The chain has TRBV28 and TRBJ1-4; TRBD1 might be the D (5 bases). The clonotype originates from a female donor with ankylosing spondylitis or in good health (not recorded which). Material for sequencing was blood, either unsorted or a sorted T cell fraction (not recorded which). The CDR3 region is CASSPRGGATNEKLFF. The CDR3 DNA reads as TGTGCCAGCAGTCCTCGGGGGGGAGCAACTAATGAAAAACTGTTTTTT.